Each of the 3 T cell receptor beta chains below was sequenced from the same sample in a study of shared T cell receptors in the human thymus. The protocol was immunoSEQ multiplex PCR, while the TCRdb copy is restricted to in-frame clones and leaves out a portion. This table holds more than 550,000 clones, approximately 85% found once. The same sample was also studied in work on human thymus T cells.

Sequenced input: thymocytes. The receptor source for this set is a girl younger than two with a congenital heart defect.

The chain links TRBV7-9 to TRBJ2-7; possible D gene TRBD1, 6 bases. Germline V CDR1 and CDR2: SEHNR, FQNEAQ (reference sequence). There are 15 residues in the CDR3. Trimming removed 5 bases from V and 1 base from J, with 15 bases in between. The CDR3 here is CASSPLGQISYEQYF. Written as DNA, the CDR3 is TGTGCCAGCAGCCCGCTAGGACAGATTTCCTACGAGCAGTACTTC.

The chain employs TRBV5-6 and TRBJ2-3; 8 nucleotides align to TRBD1. This CDR3 contains 18 residues. CDR1 SGHDT and CDR2 YYEEEE come from the germline V gene. Germline trimming cut 0 bases from V and 2 bases from J; bases unmatched to any gene: 11. DNA for the CDR3: TGTGCCAGCAGCTTGGGACAGGGGAGAGTGAGGATCACAGATACGCAGTATTTT. Residues: CASSLGQGRVRITDTQYF.

This clone was seen a single time. The CDR3 DNA sequence: TGCGCCAGCAGCTTGGACAGTTCTAACTATGGCTACACCTTC. Translated, it gives CASSLDSSNYGYTF. The chain couples TRBV5-1 to TRBJ1-2; D unclear. The V gene lost 0 bases and the J gene lost 0 bases, with 6 bases spanning the gap. The CDR3 is 14 amino acids. The germline CDR1 and CDR2 sequences are SGHRS and YFSETQ.